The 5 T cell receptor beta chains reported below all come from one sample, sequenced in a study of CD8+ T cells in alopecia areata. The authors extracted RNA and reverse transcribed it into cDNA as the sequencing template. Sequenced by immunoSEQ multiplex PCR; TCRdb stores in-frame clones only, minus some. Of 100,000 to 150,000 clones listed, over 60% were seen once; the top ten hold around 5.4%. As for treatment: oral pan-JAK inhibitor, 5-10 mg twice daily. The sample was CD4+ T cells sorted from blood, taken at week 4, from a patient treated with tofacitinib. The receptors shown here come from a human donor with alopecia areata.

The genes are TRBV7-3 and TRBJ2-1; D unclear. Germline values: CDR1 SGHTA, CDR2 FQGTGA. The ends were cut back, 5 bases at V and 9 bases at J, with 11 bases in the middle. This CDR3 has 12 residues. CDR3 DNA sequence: TGTGCCAGCAGCCCCAATGAAGGTGAGCAGTTCTTC. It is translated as CASSPNEGEQFF.

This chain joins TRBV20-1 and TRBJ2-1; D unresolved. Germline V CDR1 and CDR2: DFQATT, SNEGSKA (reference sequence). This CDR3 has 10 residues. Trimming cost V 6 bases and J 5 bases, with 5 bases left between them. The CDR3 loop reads CSALDNEQFF. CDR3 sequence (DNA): TGCAGTGCATTGGACAATGAGCAGTTCTTC.

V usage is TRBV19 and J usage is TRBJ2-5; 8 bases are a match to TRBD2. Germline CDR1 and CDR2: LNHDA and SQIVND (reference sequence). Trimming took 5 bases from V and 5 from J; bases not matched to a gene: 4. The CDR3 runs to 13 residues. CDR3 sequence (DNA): TGTGCCAGTAGTTTCGGGGGGGCCGAGACCCAGTACTTC. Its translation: CASSFGGAETQYF.

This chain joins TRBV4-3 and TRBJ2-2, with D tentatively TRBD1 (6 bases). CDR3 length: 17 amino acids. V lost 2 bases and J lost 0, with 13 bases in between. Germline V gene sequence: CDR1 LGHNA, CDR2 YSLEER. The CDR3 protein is CASSQRGTGTNTGELFF. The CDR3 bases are TGCGCCAGCAGCCAACGGGGTACAGGGACGAACACCGGGGAGCTGTTTTTT.

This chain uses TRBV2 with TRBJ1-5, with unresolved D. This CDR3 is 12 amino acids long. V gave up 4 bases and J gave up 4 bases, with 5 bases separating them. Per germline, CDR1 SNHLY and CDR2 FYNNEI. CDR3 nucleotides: TGTGCCAGCAGTGGAGGAAATCAGCCCCAGCATTTT. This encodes CASSGGNQPQHF. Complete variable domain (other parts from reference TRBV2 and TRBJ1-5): EPEVTQTPSHQVTQMGQEVILRCVPISNHLYFYWYRQILGQKVEFLVSFYNNEISEKSEIFDDQFSVERPDGSNFTLKIRSTKLEDSAMYFCASSGGNQPQHFGDGTRLSIL.